The clone carrying this T cell receptor beta chain was counted a single time. This entry comes from a study of blood T cell repertoires in COVID-19. In the study overall: Acute and convalescent COVID-19 specimens originated in the United States, Italy and Spain. Sample material is recorded as cDNA or gDNA derived from T cells, B-cell-depleted T cells, or PBMCs.

The CDR3 extends over 13 amino acids. The germline V and J ends were trimmed by 5 bases and 9 bases, with 14 bases remaining between them. Per the germline V gene, CDR1 is LNHDA and CDR2 is SQIVND (reference sequence). Original handling: Scientists estimated how many nucleated cells there were by amplifying reference gene primers. Profiling relied on immunoSEQ multiplex PCR, and the TCRdb table lists in-frame clones only, not all of them. V, J and clone size derive from that table, while D and trimming were established from the DNA sequence. Among under 45,000 clones, 65% to 90% were seen once, and the ten largest hold roughly 5%.

This sequence originates from a man in his forties or fifties with active COVID-19. Material: peripheral blood. The chain combines TRBV19 with TRBJ2-1; D is possibly TRBD1 (6 bases). CDR3 bases: TGTGCCAGTAGTCCGAGTCGAGGGGGTGAGCAGTTCTTC. The encoded protein is CASSPSRGGEQFF.